The present T cell receptor beta chain was sequenced within a study of CD8+ T cells in alopecia areata. General study points: Patients shared TCRs less clearly than mice did, possibly for HLA-related reasons.

The table lists this clone with a few counts. The antigen remains undetermined. cDNA reverse transcribed from extracted RNA served as the sequencing template. Here immunoSEQ multiplex PCR was the method, and the copy in TCRdb shows in-frame clones only, minus some. The data contain more than 95,000 clones, 47% of them singletons. Peripheral blood samples and lesional scalp punch biopsies were obtained from alopecia areata patients. Cell sorting was applied to PBMCs, and CD4+ and CD8+ T cells were collected. This CDR3 is built from 12 residues. Deletions cut 4 bases from V and 6 bases from J, with 9 bases between. CDR1 is SQVTM and CDR2 is ANQGSEA in the germline V gene.

This TCR derives from a human donor with alopecia areata. Sequenced input: NKG2D-low CD8+ T cells sorted from blood. V is TRBV29-1 and J is TRBJ2-2; D unresolved. The CDR3 loop is CSVVRAAGELFF. CDR3 DNA: TGCAGCGTTGTTCGAGCAGCCGGGGAGCTGTTTTTT.